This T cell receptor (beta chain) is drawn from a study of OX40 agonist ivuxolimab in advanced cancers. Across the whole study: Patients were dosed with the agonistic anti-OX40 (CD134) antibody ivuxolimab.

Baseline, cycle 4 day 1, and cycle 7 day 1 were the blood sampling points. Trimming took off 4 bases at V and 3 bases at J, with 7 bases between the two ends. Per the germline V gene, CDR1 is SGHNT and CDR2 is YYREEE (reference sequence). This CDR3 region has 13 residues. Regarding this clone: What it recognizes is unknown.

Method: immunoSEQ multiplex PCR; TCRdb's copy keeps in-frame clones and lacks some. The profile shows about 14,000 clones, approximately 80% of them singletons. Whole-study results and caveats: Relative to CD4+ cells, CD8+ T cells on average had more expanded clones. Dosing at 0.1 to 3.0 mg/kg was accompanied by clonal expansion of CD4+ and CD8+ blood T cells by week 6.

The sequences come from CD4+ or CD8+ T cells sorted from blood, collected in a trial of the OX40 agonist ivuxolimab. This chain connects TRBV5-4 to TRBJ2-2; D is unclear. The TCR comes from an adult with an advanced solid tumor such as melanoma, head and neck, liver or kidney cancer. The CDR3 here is CASSLTDTGELFF. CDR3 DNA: TGTGCCAGCAGCCTCACCGACACCGGGGAGCTGTTTTTT.